These T cell receptor beta chains were read from a single sample in a study of molecular identifiers for immune sequencing clone quantification. TCRdb reprocessed the PCR reads with MiXCR, giving one entry per CDR3 protein. Of around 320,000 distinct CDR3 sequences in the sample, over 20% are singletons; the top ten hold roughly 0.7%. Material for sequencing was naive CD8+ T cells from blood, with Jurkat cell RNA spiked in. The receptors were gathered from a human donor in good health. Some libraries in this study had Jurkat cell RNA spiked in. Both conserved end residues are part of each CDR3. Fields, in order: clone size, D gene, J gene, V gene, CDR3 protein, CDR3 DNA. The D gene is left open where the match is weak. Part of the rows lack a size; the others show once, few, many or a class for expanded clones.

abundance: .; d_gene: TRBD1; j_gene: TRBJ1-1; v_gene: TRBV4-2; CDR3aa: CASIPHRDRGNTEAFF; CDR3nt: TGTGCCAGCATCCCACACCGGGACAGGGGGAACACTGAAGCTTTCTTT
abundance: .; d_gene: TRBD1; j_gene: TRBJ2-7; v_gene: TRBV5-6; CDR3aa: CDSSAGQVVYEQYF; CDR3nt: TGTGACAGCAGCGCGGGACAGGTTGTCTACGAGCAGTACTTC
abundance: many; d_gene: .; j_gene: TRBJ2-7; v_gene: TRBV4-3; CDR3aa: CASSPWGPSSYEQYF; CDR3nt: TGCGCCAGCAGCCCCTGGGGCCCTAGCTCCTACGAGCAGTACTTC
abundance: few; d_gene: .; j_gene: TRBJ2-7; v_gene: TRBV27; CDR3aa: CASSLRGPGEQYF; CDR3nt: TGTGCCAGCAGTTTAAGGGGCCCTGGCGAGCAGTACTTC
abundance: few; d_gene: TRBD1; j_gene: TRBJ1-1; v_gene: TRBV6-4; CDR3aa: CASSETGGNTEAFF; CDR3nt: TGTGCCAGCAGTGAGACAGGGGGAAACACTGAAGCTTTCTTT
abundance: few; d_gene: TRBD2; j_gene: TRBJ2-3; v_gene: TRBV6-7; CDR3aa: CASLARRGTSGSPSTDTQYF; CDR3nt: TGTGCCAGCCTGGCTAGGCGCGGGACTAGCGGCAGCCCTAGCACAGATACGCAGTATTTT
abundance: many; d_gene: .; j_gene: TRBJ2-2; v_gene: TRBV12-5; CDR3aa: CASASTPGQNTGELFF; CDR3nt: TGTGCTAGTGCCTCTACCCCGGGACAGAACACCGGGGAGCTGTTTTTT
abundance: many; d_gene: .; j_gene: TRBJ2-3; v_gene: TRBV21-1; CDR3aa: CASSKRTSCFGTDTQYF; CDR3nt: TGTGCCAGCAGCAAAAGAACTAGCTGTTTCGGCACAGATACGCAGTATTTT
abundance: .; d_gene: .; j_gene: TRBJ2-1; v_gene: TRBV6-2/TRBV6-3; CDR3aa: CASSYLSGRYNEQSF; CDR3nt: TGTGCCAGCAGTTACTTGTCAGGGAGATACAATGAGCAGTCCTTC
abundance: .; d_gene: .; j_gene: TRBJ2-6; v_gene: TRBV27; CDR3aa: CASSFGVFSGANVPTF; CDR3nt: TGTGCCAGCAGTTTCGGGGTCTTCTCTGGGGCCAACGTCCCGACTTTC
abundance: .; d_gene: .; j_gene: TRBJ2-3; v_gene: TRBV18; CDR3aa: CASSHRDGEDTQYF; CDR3nt: TGTGCCAGCTCACACAGGGACGGAGAGGATACGCAGTATTTT
abundance: .; d_gene: .; j_gene: TRBJ1-1; v_gene: TRBV7-9; CDR3aa: CASSLGNRPSEAFF; CDR3nt: TGTGCCAGCAGCTTAGGAAATAGGCCCTCTGAAGCTTTCTTT
abundance: .; d_gene: .; j_gene: TRBJ2-3; v_gene: TRBV15; CDR3aa: CATSRESLEGSTDTQYF; CDR3nt: TGTGCCACCAGCAGAGAGTCACTGGAGGGTAGCACAGATACGCAGTATTTT
abundance: few; d_gene: TRBD1; j_gene: TRBJ2-1; v_gene: TRBV5-4; CDR3aa: CASSKDRELHNEQFF; CDR3nt: TGTGCCAGCAGTAAGGACAGGGAACTGCACAATGAGCAGTTCTTC
abundance: .; d_gene: .; j_gene: TRBJ1-4; v_gene: TRBV3-1; CDR3aa: CASSQVRGTDGEKLFF; CDR3nt: TGTGCCAGCAGCCAAGTTAGGGGCACGGATGGCGAAAAACTGTTTTTT
abundance: .; d_gene: TRBD2; j_gene: TRBJ2-1; v_gene: TRBV7-9; CDR3aa: CASSLGLADNEQFF; CDR3nt: TGTGCCAGCAGCTTAGGGCTAGCGGACAATGAGCAGTTCTTC
abundance: .; d_gene: TRBD1; j_gene: TRBJ1-6; v_gene: TRBV4-1; CDR3aa: CASSQAGTGKNSPLHF; CDR3nt: TGCGCCAGCAGCCAAGCTGGGACAGGGAAAAATTCACCCCTCCACTTT
abundance: many; d_gene: .; j_gene: TRBJ2-7; v_gene: TRBV2; CDR3aa: CASSVGREQYF; CDR3nt: TGTGCCAGCAGCGTTGGGCGCGAGCAGTACTTC
abundance: .; d_gene: .; j_gene: TRBJ1-1; v_gene: TRBV20-1; CDR3aa: CSARVGGLTAEAFF; CDR3nt: TGCAGTGCTAGAGTAGGGGGGCTTACCGCTGAAGCTTTCTTT
abundance: many; d_gene: .; j_gene: TRBJ1-1; v_gene: TRBV6-2/TRBV6-3; CDR3aa: CATSWTANTEAFF; CDR3nt: TGTGCCACCTCCTGGACAGCGAACACTGAAGCTTTCTTT
abundance: .; d_gene: TRBD2; j_gene: TRBJ2-5; v_gene: TRBV2; CDR3aa: CASSEAASGAGLLTQYF; CDR3nt: TGTGCCAGCAGTGAAGCGGCTAGCGGGGCCGGGCTACTAACCCAGTACTTC
abundance: many; d_gene: .; j_gene: TRBJ2-7; v_gene: TRBV5-1; CDR3aa: CASSGMALYEQYF; CDR3nt: TGCGCCAGCAGCGGCATGGCCCTCTACGAGCAGTACTTC
abundance: .; d_gene: .; j_gene: TRBJ1-2; v_gene: TRBV19; CDR3aa: CASSTFNSSESYGYTF; CDR3nt: TGTGCCAGTAGTACGTTCAACTCCTCCGAGTCCTATGGCTACACCTTC
abundance: .; d_gene: .; j_gene: TRBJ2-1; v_gene: TRBV5-4; CDR3aa: CASSLVSNNEQFF; CDR3nt: TGTGCCAGCAGCTTGGTATCCAACAATGAGCAGTTCTTC
abundance: many; d_gene: .; j_gene: TRBJ2-2; v_gene: TRBV6-6; CDR3aa: CASSYESGSTGELFF; CDR3nt: TGTGCCAGCAGTTACGAATCGGGGAGCACCGGGGAGCTGTTTTTT
abundance: few; d_gene: .; j_gene: TRBJ2-1; v_gene: TRBV10-3; CDR3aa: CAISESLAEMSQFF; CDR3nt: TGTGCCATCAGTGAGTCTTTAGCGGAAATGAGCCAGTTCTTC
abundance: few; d_gene: TRBD2; j_gene: TRBJ2-5; v_gene: TRBV9; CDR3aa: CASSVLAGVQETQYF; CDR3nt: TGTGCCAGCAGCGTATTAGCGGGGGTCCAAGAGACCCAGTACTTC
abundance: many; d_gene: TRBD1; j_gene: TRBJ1-4; v_gene: TRBV7-9; CDR3aa: CASSLGTGNEKLFF; CDR3nt: TGTGCCAGCAGCTTGGGGACAGGGAACGAAAAACTGTTTTTT
abundance: many; d_gene: TRBD1; j_gene: TRBJ2-7; v_gene: TRBV7-2; CDR3aa: CASSLSRDSDTYEQYF; CDR3nt: TGTGCCAGCAGCTTAAGCCGGGACAGTGATACCTACGAGCAGTACTTC
abundance: .; d_gene: TRBD1; j_gene: TRBJ2-2; v_gene: TRBV24-1; CDR3aa: CATEGAAGELFF; CDR3nt: TGTGCCACCGAGGGGGCCGCCGGGGAGCTGTTTTTT
abundance: .; d_gene: .; j_gene: TRBJ1-6; v_gene: TRBV5-4; CDR3aa: CASSADGQGGSPLHF; CDR3nt: TGTGCCAGCAGCGCGGACGGGCAGGGTGGTTCACCCCTCCACTTT
abundance: .; d_gene: TRBD1; j_gene: TRBJ1-5; v_gene: TRBV3-1; CDR3aa: CASSQEAGGRQPQHF; CDR3nt: TGTGCCAGCAGCCAAGAGGCAGGGGGGCGTCAGCCCCAGCATTTT
abundance: once; d_gene: .; j_gene: TRBJ1-5; v_gene: TRBV7-2; CDR3aa: CASSLQLGNQPEHF; CDR3nt: TGTGCCAGCAGTTTGCAACTCGGCAATCAGCCCGAGCATTTT
abundance: many; d_gene: .; j_gene: TRBJ1-2; v_gene: TRBV6-5; CDR3aa: CASSYSAQNYGYTF; CDR3nt: TGTGCCAGCAGTTACTCAGCTCAAAACTATGGCTACACCTTC
abundance: many; d_gene: .; j_gene: TRBJ2-5; v_gene: TRBV4-1; CDR3aa: CASSQGSGSGFQETQYF; CDR3nt: TGCGCCAGCAGCCAAGGGTCCGGGTCGGGCTTCCAAGAGACCCAGTACTTC
abundance: .; d_gene: TRBD1; j_gene: TRBJ2-7; v_gene: TRBV28; CDR3aa: CPSSFVGDRVYEQYF; CDR3nt: TGTCCCAGCAGTTTTGTCGGGGACAGGGTCTACGAGCAGTACTTC
abundance: few; d_gene: TRBD2; j_gene: TRBJ2-1; v_gene: TRBV7-6; CDR3aa: CASSFTTSGGYNEQFF; CDR3nt: TGTGCCAGCAGCTTTACTACTAGCGGGGGCTACAATGAGCAGTTCTTC
abundance: .; d_gene: TRBD2; j_gene: TRBJ2-1; v_gene: TRBV7-2; CDR3aa: CASSLAWAKTSGGVRGEQFF; CDR3nt: TGTGCCAGCAGCTTAGCATGGGCAAAAACTAGCGGGGGAGTCCGCGGTGAGCAGTTCTTC
abundance: .; d_gene: TRBD1; j_gene: TRBJ2-3; v_gene: TRBV20-1; CDR3aa: CSASGEAGGTGTQYF; CDR3nt: TGCAGTGCTTCCGGAGAGGCAGGGGGCACAGGTACGCAGTATTTT
abundance: .; d_gene: TRBD1; j_gene: TRBJ2-7; v_gene: TRBV4-1; CDR3aa: CASSQDGQGSPYEQYF; CDR3nt: TGCGCCAGCAGCCAAGATGGACAGGGCAGCCCCTACGAGCAGTACTTC
abundance: .; d_gene: .; j_gene: TRBJ2-2; v_gene: TRBV5-4; CDR3aa: CASSLGKKLFF; CDR3nt: TGTGCCAGCAGCTTGGGGAAAAAGCTGTTTTTT
abundance: .; d_gene: TRBD1; j_gene: TRBJ1-1; v_gene: TRBV29-1; CDR3aa: CGADRGWNTEAFF; CDR3nt: TGCGGCGCCGACAGGGGCTGGAACACTGAAGCTTTCTTT
abundance: .; d_gene: TRBD1; j_gene: TRBJ1-1; v_gene: TRBV27; CDR3aa: CASSQLKGQRQDTEAFF; CDR3nt: TGTGCCAGCAGCCAACTTAAGGGACAGCGACAGGACACTGAAGCTTTCTTT
abundance: many; d_gene: .; j_gene: TRBJ2-7; v_gene: TRBV20-1; CDR3aa: CSARAGAYEQYF; CDR3nt: TGCAGTGCTAGAGCGGGGGCCTACGAGCAGTACTTC
abundance: many; d_gene: TRBD1; j_gene: TRBJ2-7; v_gene: TRBV6-2/TRBV6-3; CDR3aa: CASTQGTDGRYEQYF; CDR3nt: TGTGCCAGCACACAAGGGACAGATGGAAGGTACGAGCAGTACTTC
abundance: .; d_gene: .; j_gene: TRBJ2-2; v_gene: TRBV15; CDR3aa: CATSTEELRTGELFF; CDR3nt: TGTGCCACCAGCACCGAAGAGCTTCGTACCGGGGAGCTGTTTTTT
abundance: many; d_gene: TRBD1; j_gene: TRBJ2-7; v_gene: TRBV27; CDR3aa: CASSTNQGAGQYF; CDR3nt: TGTGCCAGCAGTACGAACCAGGGGGCGGGCCAGTACTTC
abundance: many; d_gene: .; j_gene: TRBJ2-1; v_gene: TRBV29-1; CDR3aa: CSVEWVLSLGVDEQFF; CDR3nt: TGCAGCGTTGAATGGGTCTTGTCCCTAGGAGTAGATGAGCAGTTCTTC
abundance: .; d_gene: TRBD2; j_gene: TRBJ2-1; v_gene: TRBV11-2; CDR3aa: CASSLGLAGSSYNEQFF; CDR3nt: TGTGCCAGCAGCTTAGGGCTAGCGGGGAGCTCCTACAATGAGCAGTTCTTC
abundance: many; d_gene: .; j_gene: TRBJ2-5; v_gene: TRBV4-1; CDR3aa: CASSQEPREQETQYF; CDR3nt: TGCGCCAGCAGCCAAGAACCCAGGGAACAAGAGACCCAGTACTTC
abundance: .; d_gene: .; j_gene: TRBJ2-4; v_gene: TRBV7-9; CDR3aa: CASSSPASTYAKNIQYF; CDR3nt: TGTGCCAGCAGCTCGCCCGCATCTACCTACGCCAAAAACATTCAGTACTTC
abundance: many; d_gene: .; j_gene: TRBJ2-7; v_gene: TRBV12-3/TRBV12-4; CDR3aa: CASTGEYQGDEQYF; CDR3nt: TGTGCCAGCACCGGAGAGTACCAGGGCGACGAGCAGTACTTC